These T cell receptor beta chains were read from a single sample in a study of blood T cell repertoires in COVID-19. Clones were read by immunoSEQ multiplex PCR, and TCRdb kept only the in-frame ones, dropping some. In the table there are 35,000 to 50,000 clones, just over 85% of which are singletons. The sequenced sample consisted of peripheral blood. The source is a man aged 55 to 70 with active COVID-19. CDR3s include the opening cysteine and the closing phenylalanine or tryptophan. Fields, in order: V gene, D gene, J gene, clone size, CDR3 protein, CDR3 DNA. D genes are given only for firm matches. The size of a clone is reported for some rows only, either as once, few or many, or as a class for expanded clones.

TRBV21-1	-	TRBJ1-5	-	CASSKAPGTASNQPQHF	TGTGCCAGCAGCAAAGCGCCCGGGACAGCGAGCAATCAGCCCCAGCATTTT
TRBV6-5	-	TRBJ1-5	-	CASSYRSDQPQHF	TGTGCCAGCAGCTACAGAAGCGATCAGCCCCAGCATTTT
TRBV18	-	TRBJ1-2	-	CASSPAGDHGYTF	TGTGCCAGCTCACCTGCGGGGGATCATGGCTACACCTTC
TRBV4-3	-	TRBJ2-2	-	CASSQHQNTGELFF	TGCGCCAGCAGCCAACATCAGAACACCGGGGAGCTGTTTTTT
TRBV18	-	TRBJ2-3	-	CASSPTGSTDTQYF	TGTGCCAGCTCACCTACAGGTAGCACAGATACGCAGTATTTT
TRBV9	TRBD1	TRBJ1-1	-	CASSANPATGSNTEAFF	TGTGCCAGCAGCGCAAACCCAGCGACAGGGTCCAACACTGAAGCTTTCTTT
TRBV6-2/TRBV6-3	-	TRBJ1-5	-	CASSDISNQPQHF	TGTGCCAGCAGCGACATTAGCAATCAGCCCCAGCATTTT
TRBV19	-	TRBJ1-1	-	CASRGTTLEAFF	TGTGCCAGTAGAGGGACAACCCTTGAAGCTTTCTTT
TRBV5-4	TRBD1	TRBJ1-6	-	CASSPGTAYNSPLHF	TGTGCCAGCAGCCCGGGGACAGCTTATAATTCACCCCTCCACTTT
TRBV5-1	TRBD2	TRBJ2-7	-	CASSLAVGTSGRASHEQYF	TGCGCCAGCAGCTTGGCGGTCGGGACTAGCGGGAGGGCGTCCCACGAGCAGTACTTC
TRBV19	TRBD2	TRBJ2-3	-	CASSGGLAASTDTQYF	TGTGCCAGTAGTGGGGGACTAGCGGCTAGCACAGATACGCAGTATTTT
TRBV6-6	TRBD2	TRBJ2-7	-	CASRPPGLTYEQYF	TGTGCCAGCAGGCCGCCGGGACTAACCTACGAGCAGTACTTC
TRBV7-2	-	TRBJ1-6	-	CASSSESRSPLHF	TGTGCCAGCAGCTCGGAATCGCGGTCACCCCTCCACTTT
TRBV3-1/TRBV3-2	TRBD2	TRBJ2-5	-	CASSFGLAGGPGETQYF	TGTGCCAGCAGCTTCGGACTAGCGGGAGGGCCGGGTGAGACCCAGTACTTC
TRBV19	-	TRBJ2-6	-	CASKISGANVLTF	TGTGCCAGTAAGATTAGTGGGGCCAACGTCCTGACTTTC
TRBV28	-	TRBJ2-2	-	CASRIGTGELFF	TGTGCCAGCAGAATCGGCACCGGGGAGCTGTTTTTT
TRBV29-1	-	TRBJ2-7	once	CSAAAGAAYEQYF	TGCAGCGCCGCGGCAGGGGCGGCCTACGAGCAGTACTTC
TRBV20-1	TRBD1	TRBJ1-5	-	CSASIQGDQPQHF	TGCAGTGCTAGTATCCAGGGGGATCAGCCCCAGCATTTT
TRBV4-2	-	TRBJ2-1	-	CASSQGLPYNEQFF	TGTGCCAGCAGCCAGGGACTCCCATACAATGAGCAGTTCTTC
TRBV6-2/TRBV6-3	-	TRBJ2-3	-	CASSRPPAGANTDTQYF	TGTGCCAGCAGCCGCCCCCCGGCGGGGGCAAACACAGATACGCAGTATTTT
TRBV28	TRBD2	TRBJ2-7	-	CASSRLAGAYEQYF	TGTGCCAGCTCACGACTAGCGGGAGCCTACGAGCAGTACTTC
TRBV7-8	TRBD1	TRBJ1-5	-	CASSPRFGQGGQPQHF	TGTGCCAGCAGCCCACGGTTTGGACAGGGTGGTCAGCCCCAGCATTTT
TRBV3-1/TRBV3-2	-	TRBJ1-3	-	CASSANHREISGNTIYF	TGTGCCAGCAGCGCTAATCACAGGGAGATCTCTGGAAACACCATATATTTT
TRBV6-5	-	TRBJ2-1	-	CASSYRGLSYNEQFF	TGTGCCAGCAGTTACAGGGGACTGTCCTACAATGAGCAGTTCTTC
TRBV3-1/TRBV3-2	TRBD2	TRBJ2-1	-	CASSPRSAGAGNEQFF	TGTGCCAGCAGCCCGAGGTCCGCGGGAGCAGGGAATGAGCAGTTCTTC
TRBV5-1	TRBD2	TRBJ2-7	-	CASSLVSLAGGEQYF	TGCGCCAGCAGCTTGGTAAGTCTAGCGGGAGGCGAGCAGTACTTC
TRBV5-1	TRBD2	TRBJ2-1	-	CASSSLAGGSSYNEQFF	TGCGCCAGCAGCTCGCTAGCGGGAGGGAGCTCCTACAATGAGCAGTTCTTC
TRBV20-1	-	TRBJ2-7	-	CSAWDNNEQYF	TGCAGCGCCTGGGACAACAACGAGCAGTACTTC
TRBV6-5	TRBD2	TRBJ2-7	-	CASSSSGWQTYEQYF	TGTGCCAGCAGTAGTAGCGGGTGGCAGACCTACGAGCAGTACTTC
TRBV6-5	TRBD1	TRBJ1-2	-	CASSYLAGGDGYTF	TGTGCCAGCAGTTACTTGGCAGGGGGAGATGGCTACACCTTC
TRBV28	-	TRBJ2-7	-	CASSPPGYEQYF	TGTGCCAGCAGTCCCCCCGGGTACGAGCAGTACTTC
TRBV5-4	-	TRBJ1-5	few	CASSRGGQLNQPQHF	TGTGCCAGCAGCCGCGGCGGACAGCTCAATCAGCCCCAGCATTTT
TRBV3-1/TRBV3-2	-	TRBJ1-3	-	CASSQARRNTIYF	TGTGCCAGCAGCCAAGCCAGGAGAAACACCATATATTTT
TRBV9	TRBD2	TRBJ2-7	-	CASSPTSGRSEKQYF	TGTGCCAGCAGCCCAACTAGCGGGAGAAGTGAAAAGCAGTACTTC
TRBV9	TRBD2	TRBJ2-5	-	CASSASGSGETQYF	TGTGCCAGCAGCGCTAGCGGGAGTGGAGAGACCCAGTACTTC
TRBV6-5	-	TRBJ2-7	-	CASGLSGAPDEQYF	TGTGCCAGCGGCCTGTCTGGGGCCCCTGACGAGCAGTACTTC
TRBV3-1/TRBV3-2	-	TRBJ1-2	-	CASSQDANSYGYTF	TGTGCCAGCAGCCAAGATGCGAACAGCTATGGCTACACCTTC
TRBV7-7	TRBD2	TRBJ2-1	-	CASSLGAGDYNEQFF	TGTGCTAGCAGCTTAGGAGCGGGAGACTACAATGAGCAGTTCTTC
TRBV18	-	TRBJ1-6	-	CASSPKGQPYNSPLHF	TGTGCCAGCTCACCAAAAGGACAGCCCTATAATTCACCCCTCCACTTT
TRBV12-3/TRBV12-4	-	TRBJ2-2	-	CASSFTSTGELFF	TGTGCCAGCAGTTTCACCAGCACCGGGGAGCTGTTTTTT
TRBV3-1/TRBV3-2	TRBD1	TRBJ1-1	-	CASSQRQGAGEAFF	TGTGCCAGCAGCCAAAGACAGGGGGCGGGTGAAGCTTTCTTT
TRBV6-2/TRBV6-3	TRBD2	TRBJ2-3	-	CASSYERGSGSTDTQYF	TGTGCCAGCAGTTACGAGCGAGGTAGCGGGAGCACAGATACGCAGTATTTT
TRBV3-1/TRBV3-2	TRBD2	TRBJ2-3	once	CASSPGTSPPTDTQYF	TGTGCCAGCAGCCCAGGGACTAGTCCTCCCACAGATACGCAGTATTTT
TRBV28	TRBD1	TRBJ1-2	-	CASSTPRTGGYYGYTF	TGTGCCAGCAGCACCCCAAGGACAGGTGGATATTATGGCTACACCTTC
TRBV5-1	TRBD2	TRBJ2-1	-	CASSLVLAVSNEQFF	TGCGCCAGCAGCTTGGTCCTAGCGGTCTCCAATGAGCAGTTCTTC
TRBV6-4	TRBD1	TRBJ1-2	-	CASSAGRDRGRPDTF	TGTGCCAGCAGTGCCGGCCGGGACAGGGGGCGCCCGGACACCTTC
TRBV2	-	TRBJ2-7	-	CASRNNNYEQYF	TGTGCCAGCAGAAATAACAACTACGAGCAGTACTTC
TRBV20-1	TRBD2	TRBJ2-1	once	CSASSLAGSGEQFF	TGCAGTGCTAGTAGTCTAGCGGGATCTGGTGAGCAGTTCTTC
TRBV5-1	TRBD1	TRBJ1-1	-	CASSSTGGGTEAFF	TGCGCCAGCAGCTCTACAGGGGGTGGGACTGAAGCTTTCTTT
TRBV6-6	-	TRBJ1-1	-	CASSSYGQSTEAFF	TGTGCCAGCAGTTCCTACGGACAGAGCACTGAAGCTTTCTTT
TRBV5-4	TRBD2	TRBJ2-5	-	CASSLEGGLAGKETQYF	TGTGCCAGCAGCTTGGAGGGTGGGCTAGCGGGTAAAGAGACCCAGTACTTC
TRBV15	-	TRBJ2-7	-	CATSRGEGTYEQYF	TGTGCCACCAGCAGAGGCGAGGGAACTTACGAGCAGTACTTC
TRBV11-1	-	TRBJ2-2	-	CASSPTGSSNRELFF	TGTGCCAGCAGCCCAACAGGGTCTAGCAACCGGGAGCTGTTTTTT
TRBV10-3	TRBD1	TRBJ1-1	-	CAIRTGGDTEAFF	TGTGCCATCAGGACAGGGGGAGACACTGAAGCTTTCTTT
TRBV6-2/TRBV6-3	-	TRBJ1-2	medium-sized	CASSTGDVGYTF	TGTGCCAGCAGTACAGGAGATGTTGGCTACACCTTC